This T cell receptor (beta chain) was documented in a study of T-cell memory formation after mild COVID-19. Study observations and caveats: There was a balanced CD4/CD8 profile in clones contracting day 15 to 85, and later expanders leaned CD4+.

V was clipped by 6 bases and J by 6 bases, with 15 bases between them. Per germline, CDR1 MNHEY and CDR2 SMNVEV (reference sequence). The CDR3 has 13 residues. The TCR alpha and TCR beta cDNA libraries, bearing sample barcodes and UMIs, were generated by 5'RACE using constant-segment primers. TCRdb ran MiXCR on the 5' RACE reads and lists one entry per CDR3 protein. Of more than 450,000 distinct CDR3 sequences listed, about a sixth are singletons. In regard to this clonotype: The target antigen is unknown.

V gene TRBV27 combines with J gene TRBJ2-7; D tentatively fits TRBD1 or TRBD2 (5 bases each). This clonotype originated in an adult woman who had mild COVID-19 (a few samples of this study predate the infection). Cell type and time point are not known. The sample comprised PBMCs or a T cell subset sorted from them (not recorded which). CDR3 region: CASRSLGRSEQYF. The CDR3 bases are TGTGCCAGCAGGAGTCTGGGACGGTCCGAGCAGTACTTC.